The 8 T cell receptor beta chains presented below share a single source sample, sequenced in a study of cytomegalovirus exposure and HLA in healthy donors. With 60 Vbeta and 13 Jbeta primers, the PCR was carried out. Measured with immunoSEQ multiplex PCR; TCRdb has only the in-frame clones, and not every one. The table has under 150,000 clones, over 60% seen once. Sequenced: PBMCs. The receptors originated from a man between 18 and 29 years old in good health and CMV-seropositive.

The chain has TRBV7-2 and TRBJ1-5; D possibly corresponds to TRBD1 (6 bases). Germline CDR1 and CDR2: SGHTA and FQGNSA. This CDR3 contains 13 residues. V lost 6 bases, J lost 4 bases, and 10 bases lay in between. The CDR3 coding sequence is TGTGCCAGCAGTCCACAGGGAAATCAGCCCCAGCATTTT. It encodes CASSPQGNQPQHF.

This chain joins TRBV4-2 and TRBJ2-3; 8 nucleotides match TRBD2. CDR3 length equals 16 residues. CDR1 is LGHNA and CDR2 is YNFKEQ in the germline V gene. Losses at the gene ends were 1 base for V and 3 bases for J; bases not matched to a gene: 6. The CDR3 bases are TGTGCCAGCAGCCAAGGGGGACTAGGAATTACAGATACGCAGTATTTT. Encoded protein: CASSQGGLGITDTQYF.

J is TRBJ2-6 and V is TRBV7-8, with D maybe TRBD2 (6 bases). The germline gives CDR1 SGHVS, CDR2 FQNEAQ. V lost 1 base and J lost 3, with 10 bases in between. The CDR3 runs to 16 residues. Here the CDR3 reads CASSLDGGYGANVLTF. The CDR3 DNA follows: TGTGCCAGCAGCTTAGACGGGGGTTATGGGGCCAACGTCCTGACTTTC.

The chain couples TRBV6-5 to TRBJ2-3; D is undetermined. There are 13 residues in the CDR3. Trimming took off 4 bases at V and 3 bases at J, with 8 bases between the two ends. Germline CDR1 MNHEY, CDR2 SVGAGI. CDR3 sequence reads: CASSSLLTDTQYF. CDR3 DNA: TGTGCCAGCAGTTCTCTTTTGACAGATACGCAGTATTTT.

The J gene is TRBJ2-7, the V gene TRBV2, with 16 bases aligning to TRBD2. From germline, CDR1 is SNHLY and CDR2 FYNNEI. The CDR3 runs 18 residues. Trimming removed 7 bases from V and 0 bases from J; junction bases left unmatched: 9. The CDR3 loop is CASKSGLAGGTISYEQYF. DNA for the CDR3: TGTGCCAGCAAATCGGGACTAGCGGGGGGGACGATCTCCTACGAGCAGTACTTC.

Written as DNA, the CDR3 is TGTGCCAGCAGCTTTGTAGGAGGAGACGATGGCTACACCTTC. As protein: CASSFVGGDDGYTF. V is TRBV5-6 and J is TRBJ1-2; D is unresolved. This CDR3 contains 14 residues. Looked up from germline, CDR1 is SGHDT and CDR2 is YYEEEE. V shed 2 bases and J shed 6 bases, with 14 bases lying between them.

The V and J genes are TRBV6-5 and TRBJ1-1; 8 bases map to TRBD1. Germline-derived CDR1 and CDR2 are MNHEY and SVGAGI. The J segment lost 11 bases and the V segment lost 6 bases, leaving 11 bases of the junction unmatched. This CDR3 comprises 13 residues. CDR3 region: CASSPPGQGLAFF. CDR3 DNA: TGTGCCAGCAGCCCGCCCGGACAGGGTTTGGCTTTCTTT.

The chain has TRBV9 and TRBJ2-3, with 15 bases that match TRBD2. V lost 4 bases and J lost 4; bases outside the gene matches: 7. The CDR3 loop spans 17 amino acids. The germline V gene encodes CDR1 SGDLS and CDR2 YYNGEE. The CDR3 sequence is CASSSGLAGGVADTQYF. The CDR3 DNA sequence: TGTGCCAGCAGCAGCGGACTAGCGGGGGGGGTGGCAGATACGCAGTATTTT.